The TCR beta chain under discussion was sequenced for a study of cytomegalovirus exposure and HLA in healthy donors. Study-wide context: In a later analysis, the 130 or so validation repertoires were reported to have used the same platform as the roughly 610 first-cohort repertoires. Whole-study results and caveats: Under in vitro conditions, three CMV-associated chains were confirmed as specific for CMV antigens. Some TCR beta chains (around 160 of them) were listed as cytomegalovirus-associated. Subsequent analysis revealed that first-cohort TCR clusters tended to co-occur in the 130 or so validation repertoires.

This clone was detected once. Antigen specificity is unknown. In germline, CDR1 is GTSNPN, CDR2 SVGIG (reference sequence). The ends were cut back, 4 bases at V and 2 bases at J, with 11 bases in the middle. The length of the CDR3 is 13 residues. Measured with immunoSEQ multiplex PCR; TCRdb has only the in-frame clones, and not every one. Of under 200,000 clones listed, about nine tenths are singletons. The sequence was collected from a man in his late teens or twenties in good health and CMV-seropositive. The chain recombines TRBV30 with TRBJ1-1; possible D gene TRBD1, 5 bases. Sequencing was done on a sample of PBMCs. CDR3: CAWTQTANTEAFF. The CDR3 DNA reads TGTGCCTGGACCCAGACAGCAAACACTGAAGCTTTCTTT.